The 31 T cell receptor beta chains listed next were all sequenced from one sample in a study of T cells in Graves' hyperthyroidism and ophthalmopathy. TCR beta CDR3 region amplification was performed from RNA transcripts. TCR CDR3 regions were first amplified by RT-PCR with HTBI primers. TCRdb reprocessed the multiplex PCR reads via MiXCR and lists one record per CDR3 protein. The sample holds about 250,000 distinct CDR3 sequences, about 20% seen once. Sample: blood. The receptors here all came from a man aged 25 to 40 with Graves' ophthalmopathy.

This clonotype was recorded many times. The V and J genes are TRBV6-1 and TRBJ2-1, with 8 bases identical to TRBD2. The J segment lost 5 bases and the V segment lost 1 base, leaving 4 bases of the junction unmatched. In germline, CDR1 is MNHNS, CDR2 SASEGT. The CDR3 extends over 15 amino acids. CDR3: CASSEVWREDNEQFF. CDR3 bases: TGTGCCAGCAGTGAAGTGTGGCGGGAGGACAATGAGCAGTTCTTC.

This clonotype was detected ten times or more. The chain combines TRBV11-3 with TRBJ2-1; 11 bases fit TRBD2. V lost 1 base and J lost 4; bases outside the gene matches: 9. The CDR3 length is 18 residues. The germline V gene encodes CDR1 SGHNT and CDR2 YENEEA. CDR3 sequence reads: CASSLGGLAGGTYNEQFF. The CDR3 coding sequence is TGTGCCAGCAGCTTAGGGGGCCTAGCGGGAGGCACATACAATGAGCAGTTCTTC.

There are many counts of this clonotype. V usage is TRBV7-9 and J usage is TRBJ2-3; D is perhaps TRBD2 (5 bases). The CDR3 spans 17 residues. With 1 base removed from V and 2 bases from J, the gap between germline ends came to 16 bases. CDR1 is SEHNR and CDR2 is FQNEAQ in the germline V gene (reference sequence). The CDR3 DNA sequence: TGTGCCAGCAGCTTAGTTGTTGCGGACTCTCTCACAGATACGCAGTATTTT. This codes for CASSLVVADSLTDTQYF.

The J gene is TRBJ2-3, the V gene TRBV7-9; TRBD2 aligns across 10 bases. The V gene end was trimmed by 10 bases and the J gene end by 5 bases; junction bases not matched to a gene: 6. Germline V gives CDR1 SEHNR, CDR2 FQNEAQ (reference sequence). The CDR3 contains 13 residues. CDR3 bases: TGTGCCATGCAAACTAGCGGGATAGATACGCAGTATTTT. As protein: CAMQTSGIDTQYF.

The sample holds a few counts of this clonotype. The chain recombines TRBV6-1 with TRBJ1-5; no reliable D call. Trimming removed 6 bases from V and 0 bases from J, with 12 bases in between. The CDR3 is made up of 15 amino acids. Germline loops: CDR1 MNHNS, CDR2 SASEGT. The CDR3 spells CASSPRGDSNQPQHF. For the CDR3, the DNA is TGTGCCAGCAGCCCCCGTGGGGATAGCAATCAGCCCCAGCATTTT.

For the CDR3, the DNA is TGCAGTGCTAGAGATTTTAGCGGGAGGACCTACGAGCAGTACTTC. It encodes CSARDFSGRTYEQYF. The rearrangement links TRBV20-1 to TRBJ2-7; 10 nucleotides align to TRBD2. Per the germline V gene, CDR1 is DFQATT and CDR2 is SNEGSKA (reference sequence). The CDR3 spans 15 residues. The J segment lost 2 bases and the V segment lost 0 bases, leaving 4 bases of the junction unmatched.

The chain combines TRBV20-1 with TRBJ1-6; TRBD1 is a possible D gene (6 bases). CDR3 length: 15 residues. The germline V and J ends were trimmed by 2 bases and 7 bases, with 15 bases remaining between them. Germline V lookup: CDR1 DFQATT, CDR2 SNEGSKA (reference sequence). The CDR3: CSARRGDTTNSPLHF. The CDR3 nucleotides are TGCAGTGCTAGAAGAGGGGACACAACAAATTCACCCCTCCACTTT.

In its sample, this clonotype was seen a few times. This chain links TRBV7-8 with TRBJ1-1, with D unclear. This CDR3 spans 17 amino acids. Germline values: CDR1 SGHVS, CDR2 FQNEAQ. V was shortened by 0 bases and J by 2 bases, with 16 bases between the two germline ends. The CDR3 DNA is TGTGCCAGCAGCTTAGCGGTTGGTCCCCCTGGAAACACTGAAGCTTTCTTT. Translating it yields CASSLAVGPPGNTEAFF.

About this clonotype itself: It may be a read error: a sequence one base away is much more abundant. The chain uses TRBV2 and TRBJ1-5; D is unclear. V was trimmed by 3 bases and J by 5 bases, leaving 17 bases between them. Looked up from germline, CDR1 is SNHLY and CDR2 is FYNNEI. The CDR3 loop spans 16 amino acids. Here the CDR3 DNA reads TGTGCCAGCAGTGATCTCGTAAGGAAGGAGGATCAGCCCCAGCATTTT. This translates into CASSDLVRKEDQPQHF.

The J gene is TRBJ2-1, the V gene TRBV5-1, with D unclear. V was clipped by 5 bases and J by 5 bases, with 17 bases between them. The CDR3 spans 15 residues. Germline-derived CDR1 and CDR2 are SGHRS and YFSETQ. The CDR3 reads CASRPVGSVNNEQFF. The CDR3 coding sequence is TGCGCCAGCAGGCCAGTGGGGTCGGTCAACAATGAGCAGTTCTTC.

The J gene is TRBJ2-7, the V gene TRBV6-1; TRBD2 matches at 16 bases. V was pared by 6 bases and J by 7 bases, with 12 bases of the junction left unmatched. The CDR3 runs to 17 residues. The V gene's germline CDR1 is MNHNS and CDR2 SASEGT. The CDR3 region is CASSDRGTSGRVWEQYF. The CDR3 DNA is TGTGCCAGCAGCGACCGCGGGACTAGCGGGAGGGTGTGGGAGCAGTACTTC.

This rearrangement joins TRBV7-8 to TRBJ2-7, with D uncertain. The DNA end is a closer match to TRBJ2-1, so the J assignment may be wrong. The CDR3 covers 14 residues. Germline CDR1 is SGHVS and CDR2 is FQNEAQ. CDR3 sequence (DNA): TGTGCCAGCAGCTTAGTCGGTGGAGCCTACGAGCAGTTCTTC. Protein: CASSLVGGAYEQFF.

The rearrangement joins TRBV30 to TRBJ2-2; D call uncertain. Trimming stripped 1 base from V and 0 bases from J, with 6 bases between. Germline-derived CDR1 and CDR2 are GTSNPN and SVGIG (reference sequence). The CDR3 loop spans 14 amino acids. CDR3 protein: CAWSGSANTGELFF. The CDR3, as DNA: TGTGCCTGGAGTGGTTCAGCGAACACCGGGGAGCTGTTTTTT.

The chain links TRBV7-9 to TRBJ2-3; 9 bases line up with TRBD1. CDR1 and CDR2 (germline): SEHNR, FQNEAQ (reference sequence). The CDR3 length is 17 residues. V was clipped by 4 bases and J by 0 bases; unmatched bases: 8. CDR3 region: CASSSPWTGESTDTQYF. The DNA for the CDR3 is TGTGCCAGCAGCTCACCATGGACAGGGGAAAGCACAGATACGCAGTATTTT. Together with reference TRBV7-9 and TRBJ2-3, the CDR3 gives the full variable domain: DTGVSQNPRHKITKRGQNVTFRCDPISEHNRLYWYRQTLGQGPEFLTYFQNEAQLEKSRLLSDRFSAERPKGSFSTLEIQRTEQGDSAMYLCASSSPWTGESTDTQYFGPGTRLTVL.

The V call is TRBV7-9, the J call TRBJ1-4; 9 bases agree with TRBD1. V gave up 6 bases and J gave up 5 bases; unmatched junction bases: 7. Germline loops: CDR1 SEHNR, CDR2 FQNEAQ (reference sequence). The CDR3 extends over 15 amino acids. DNA for the CDR3: TGTGCCAGCAGTCCTCAACAGGGGGCCAATGAAAAACTGTTTTTT. Its translation is CASSPQQGANEKLFF.

This clonotype was detected only a few times. The rearrangement links TRBV2 to TRBJ1-3, with TRBD1 as a possible D gene (6 bases). V shed 6 bases and J shed 4 bases, with 16 bases lying between them. Germline assignment: CDR1 SNHLY and CDR2 FYNNEI. The CDR3 is 15 amino acids. CDR3 sequence (DNA): TGTGCCAGCAGAAACAGGGTGTTCGAAGGAAACACCATATATTTT. Translated, it gives CASRNRVFEGNTIYF.

This clonotype occurred a few times. The V and J genes are TRBV6-1 and TRBJ2-7; D might be TRBD1 (6 bases). V lost 7 bases, J lost 3 bases, and 10 bases lay in between. Germline V lookup: CDR1 MNHNS, CDR2 SASEGT. The CDR3 consists of 12 residues. CDR3 sequence (DNA): TGTGCCAGCATGGGACAAATCTACGAGCAGTACTTC. As protein: CASMGQIYEQYF.

The sample holds a few counts of this clonotype. The gene calls are TRBV6-2 or TRBV6-3 and TRBJ1-2, with 7 bases aligning to TRBD1. The germline V gene has CDR1 MNHEY and CDR2 SVGEGT. V trimming: 5 bases; J trimming: 4 bases; junction bases outside the gene matches: 10. The CDR3 has 15 amino acids. CDR3 residues: CASSPRPDRSYGYTF. The CDR3 DNA reads as TGTGCCAGCAGTCCCCGCCCGGACAGGTCCTATGGCTACACCTTC.

In this sample, this clonotype turned up once. The chain recombines TRBV19 with TRBJ1-1, with TRBD1 matching over 9 bases. V shed 7 bases, J shed 4 bases, and the junction held 10 bases outside the gene matches. In germline, CDR1 is LNHDA, CDR2 SQIVND (reference sequence). CDR3 length: 15 residues. In DNA form, the CDR3 reads TGTGCCAGTAACCTCCGGACAGGGGCGAGCACTGAAGCTTTCTTT. It is translated as CASNLRTGASTEAFF.

V usage is TRBV9 and J usage is TRBJ2-3, with 8 bases that match TRBD2. CDR1 is SGDLS, CDR2 YYNGEE, per germline. The CDR3 has 15 amino acids. Trimming took 0 bases from V and 4 from J; bases not matched to a gene: 4. As DNA, the CDR3 is TGTGCCAGCAGCGTAGACAGCGGGAGTGCAGATACGCAGTATTTT. Protein sequence: CASSVDSGSADTQYF.

The chain couples TRBV4-1 to TRBJ2-5; 10 nucleotides match TRBD1. The V and J ends lost 4 bases and 3 bases, in that order; junction bases with no gene match: 2. The CDR3 is 14 amino acids. The germline V gene has CDR1 MGHRA and CDR2 YSYEKL. In DNA, the CDR3 is TGCGCCAGCAGCCGCGGACAGGGGGAAGAGACCCAGTACTTC. This gives the protein CASSRGQGEETQYF.

This clonotype was picked up many times. The chain has TRBV28 and TRBJ1-2, with TRBD1 matching over 7 bases. V lost 6 bases to trimming and J lost 7 bases; unmatched junction nucleotides: 17. The CDR3 loop spans 16 amino acids. Germline CDR1 reads MDHEN; CDR2 reads SYDVKM. The CDR3 reads CASRGGATGQIAGYTF. In DNA, the CDR3 is TGTGCCAGCAGGGGTGGGGCCACGGGACAGATCGCTGGCTACACCTTC.

There are a few counts of this clonotype. The chain joins TRBV20-1 to TRBJ2-7; 10 bases line up with TRBD2. The germline gives CDR1 DFQATT, CDR2 SNEGSKA (reference sequence). Germline trimming cut 2 bases from V and 2 bases from J; bases unmatched to any gene: 6. The CDR3 spans 15 residues. CDR3 DNA: TGCAGTGCTAGACAGTTAGCGGGAGGCACCTACGAGCAGTACTTC. It encodes CSARQLAGGTYEQYF.

This clonotype appeared many times. This chain links TRBV6-5 with TRBJ2-7; no reliable D call. Between the trimmed V and J ends, which lost 2 bases and 0 bases, there was a span of 8 bases. In germline, CDR1 is MNHEY, CDR2 SVGAGI. CDR3 size: 14 residues. CDR3 sequence reads: CASSYGQSSYEQYF. The CDR3 DNA sequence: TGTGCCAGCAGTTACGGTCAGAGCTCCTACGAGCAGTACTTC.

In its sample, this clonotype was seen many times. This chain uses TRBV19 with TRBJ1-5; perhaps TRBD1 as D (5 bases). The germline CDR1 and CDR2 sequences are LNHDA and SQIVND (reference sequence). Trimming removed 6 bases at V and 1 base at J, with 16 bases between. This CDR3 spans 16 amino acids. The CDR3 bases are TGTGCCAGTAGAACCCGGGGGGTAAGGAGCAATCAGCCCCAGCATTTT. As protein: CASRTRGVRSNQPQHF. Drawing the rest from reference TRBV19 and TRBJ1-5, the complete variable domain is DGGITQSPKYLFRKEGQNVTLSCEQNLNHDAMYWYRQDPGQGLRLIYYSQIVNDFQKGDIAEGYSVSREKKESFPLTVTSAQKNPTAFYLCASRTRGVRSNQPQHFGDGTRLSIL.

The J gene is TRBJ2-7, the V gene TRBV27; D not certain. Germline loops: CDR1 MNHEY, CDR2 SMNVEV (reference sequence). The CDR3 extends over 12 amino acids. The V end lost 3 bases, the J end lost 4 bases, and 7 bases lay between the germline ends. The CDR3 region is CASSFNEYEQYF. The CDR3 nucleotides read TGTGCCAGCAGTTTTAACGAATACGAGCAGTACTTC.

In this sample, this clonotype turned up many times. The rearrangement joins TRBV28 to TRBJ2-1, with D perhaps assigned TRBD1 or TRBD2 (6 bases each). This CDR3 region has 14 residues. Germline V gene data show CDR1 as MDHEN and CDR2 as SYDVKM. Trimming removed 6 bases from V and 7 bases from J, with 16 bases in between. CDR3 sequence reads: CASSQGGSRNEQFF. The CDR3 region has the DNA TGTGCCAGCAGCCAAGGGGGGAGTAGGAATGAGCAGTTCTTC.

V is TRBV30 and J is TRBJ1-1; 9 bases are shared with TRBD1. There are 12 residues in the CDR3. Germline CDR1 is GTSNPN and CDR2 is SVGIG (reference sequence). V shed 2 bases and J 10 bases; nucleotides not matched to a gene: 5. CDR3 nucleotides: TGTGCCTGGAGTCCCCGGGACAGGGCAGCTTTCTTT. This gives the protein CAWSPRDRAAFF.

This clonotype was seen a handful of times. This rearrangement joins TRBV5-1 to TRBJ2-1, with 13 bases identical to TRBD2. V shed 5 bases and J 4 bases; nucleotides not matched to a gene: 6. The V gene's germline CDR1 is SGHRS and CDR2 YFSETQ. The CDR3 covers 16 residues. CDR3 amino acids: CASRLAGGPQYNEQFF. The CDR3 DNA reads TGCGCCAGCAGACTAGCGGGAGGGCCCCAGTACAATGAGCAGTTCTTC.

The gene calls are TRBV24-1 and TRBJ2-1, with D possibly matching TRBD2 (5 bases). CDR3 size: 14 residues. CDR1 and CDR2 from the germline V gene are KGHDR and SFDVKD. The V end lost 6 bases, the J end lost 4 bases, and 12 bases lay between the germline ends. CDR3: CATSSGTKYNEQFF. In nucleotides, the CDR3 is TGTGCCACCAGTTCGGGAACAAAATACAATGAGCAGTTCTTC.

This clonotype appeared many times. V is TRBV28 and J is TRBJ2-5; 7 bases agree with TRBD2. Germline CDR1 reads MDHEN; CDR2 reads SYDVKM. V was clipped by 6 bases and J by 0 bases; unmatched bases: 1. The CDR3 has 13 residues. The CDR3 DNA sequence: TGTGCCAGCAGGCTAGCGGACCAAGAGACCCAGTACTTC. This translates into CASRLADQETQYF.